These T cell receptor beta chains were read from a single sample in a study of blood T cells in healthy people across ages. In TCRdb, the 5' RACE reads were re-called with MiXCR into one record per CDR3 protein. The sample carries about 940,000 distinct CDR3 sequences, around 48% recorded once. The sequenced material came from blood. The receptors were sampled from a man younger than 45 in good health. CDR3s include the opening cysteine and the closing phenylalanine or tryptophan. The order of the fields is V gene, J gene, CDR3 length, clone size, D gene, CDR3 protein, CDR3 DNA. A D gene is named only where the DNA matches it firmly. Some rows have no size entry. The others give once, few or many, or a class for an expanded clone.

TRBV20-1	TRBJ2-5	13	few	TRBD2	CSARVAGVETQYF	TGCAGTGCTAGAGTTGCGGGGGTAGAGACCCAGTACTTC
TRBV5-1	TRBJ1-1	13	.	TRBD1	CASQTDRGTEAFF	TGCGCCAGTCAGACGGACAGGGGCACTGAAGCTTTCTTT
TRBV28	TRBJ1-2	14	.	.	CASSLPGAIYGYTF	TGTGCCAGCAGTTTGCCTGGGGCCATCTATGGCTACACCTTC
TRBV20-1	TRBJ2-3	14	few	TRBD2	CSVASGGAIDTQYF	TGCAGTGTTGCTAGCGGGGGGGCCATAGATACGCAGTATTTT
TRBV7-9	TRBJ2-5	14	.	.	CASSLAGLWETQYF	TGTGCCAGCAGCTTAGCCGGTCTTTGGGAGACCCAGTACTTC
TRBV7-9	TRBJ2-7	14	.	.	CASSYGTVPYEQYF	TGTGCCAGCAGCTACGGGACGGTTCCTTACGAGCAGTACTTC
TRBV29-1	TRBJ2-7	13	.	.	CSVEGQLRDEQYF	TGCAGCGTTGAAGGCCAGCTAAGAGACGAGCAGTACTTC
TRBV12-3/TRBV12-4	TRBJ1-2	18	once	.	CASSLGFRRTATNYGYTF	TGTGCCAGCAGTTTAGGGTTCCGTCGGACAGCGACTAACTATGGCTACACCTTC
TRBV12-3/TRBV12-4	TRBJ2-5	15	.	TRBD2	CASSEGLATQETQYF	TGTGCCAGCAGTGAGGGACTAGCGACCCAAGAGACCCAGTACTTC
TRBV6-2/TRBV6-3	TRBJ2-7	13	few	.	CASTRDQSYEQYF	TGTGCCAGCACCCGGGACCAGTCCTACGAGCAGTACTTC
TRBV28	TRBJ2-4	16	few	.	CASSSSTAVAKNIQYF	TGTGCCAGCAGCAGTTCGACGGCCGTAGCCAAAAACATTCAGTACTTC
TRBV7-8	TRBJ1-1	14	.	.	CASSPGTWNPEAFF	TGTGCCAGCAGCCCCGGGACATGGAACCCTGAAGCTTTCTTT
TRBV7-2	TRBJ1-2	14	once	.	CASGLEVRLYGYTF	TGTGCCAGCGGCTTAGAGGTTCGGCTTTATGGCTACACCTTC
TRBV12-3/TRBV12-4	TRBJ2-1	14	.	TRBD1	CASTDRGPPGEQFF	TGTGCCAGCACAGACAGGGGCCCGCCCGGTGAGCAGTTCTTC
TRBV12-3/TRBV12-4	TRBJ2-5	12	.	.	CASSLDFGEQYF	TGTGCCAGCAGCCTAGACTTCGGTGAGCAGTACTTC
TRBV4-3	TRBJ2-1	17	.	TRBD2	CASSQRSSGGEYNEQFF	TGCGCCAGCAGCCAGCGCTCTAGCGGGGGAGAGTACAATGAGCAGTTCTTC
TRBV29-1	TRBJ2-1	12	.	.	CSVPGGGNEQFF	TGCAGCGTGCCAGGGGGAGGAAATGAGCAGTTCTTC
TRBV10-3	TRBJ1-1	14	.	TRBD1	CAITEGQTNTEAFF	TGTGCCATCACCGAGGGACAGACGAACACTGAAGCTTTCTTT
TRBV7-9	TRBJ2-1	14	.	TRBD2	CASALDSGGDEQFF	TGTGCCAGCGCTCTAGATAGCGGGGGCGATGAGCAGTTCTTC
TRBV5-1	TRBJ2-1	15	few	TRBD2	CASSISGTRYHEQFF	TGCGCCAGCAGCATATCCGGGACTAGGTACCATGAGCAGTTCTTC
TRBV2	TRBJ1-4	13	.	TRBD1	CASHRDSNEKLFF	TGTGCCAGTCACCGGGACAGTAATGAAAAACTGTTTTTT